This TCR beta chain originates from a study of T cells after posttransplantation cyclophosphamide. The related graft donor's blood sample was taken on the day of bone marrow donation. The naive gate required viable CD3+CD4+ or CD3+CD8+ cells with CCR7+CD45RA+CD45RO-CD95-CD27+CD28+ phenotype. Comment on this clone: What it binds is unknown.

General study results and limits: Later post-transplant blood repertoires were often dominated by donor CD8+ memory clones. TRB clonality was highly associated with recipient CMV seropositivity and reactivation.

Generated by immunoSEQ multiplex PCR, the TCRdb table keeps only in-frame clones and is missing some. The sample lists roughly 12,000 clones, 85% to 95% occurring once. Germline CDR1 and CDR2: SQVTM and ANQGSEA. This CDR3 is 12 amino acids long. Trimming removed 6 bases from V and 5 bases from J, with 13 bases in between. This sequence originates from a man aged 25 to 45 in good health and a related stem cell transplant donor. Sequencing was done on a sample of naive CD8+ T cells sorted from PBMCs. The chain uses TRBV29-1 and TRBJ1-2; D might be TRBD1 (5 bases). The chain's CDR3 is CSVPLTEYGYTF. In nucleotides, the CDR3 is TGCAGCGTGCCTCTGACAGAGTATGGCTACACCTTC.